Presented here are 8 T cell receptor beta chains from one specimen sequenced in a study of cytomegalovirus exposure and HLA in healthy donors. The PCR contained 60 Vbeta and 13 Jbeta primers. Sequencing used immunoSEQ multiplex PCR; TCRdb keeps in-frame clones, though not all of them. The table shows roughly 200,000 clones, with more than 65% occurring only once. The sample consisted of PBMCs. Source of these receptors: a man aged 50-59 years in good health and CMV-seronegative.

This sequence joins TRBV6-1 and TRBJ2-7, with D unresolved. Per the germline V gene, CDR1 is MNHNS and CDR2 is SASEGT. This CDR3 spans 12 amino acids. The germline V and J ends were trimmed by 3 bases and 4 bases, with 7 bases remaining between them. CDR3 DNA sequence: TGTGCCAGCAGTGACAGGTCGTACGAGCAGTACTTC. Protein product: CASSDRSYEQYF.

This clone was counted between two and nine times. The rearrangement joins TRBV18 to TRBJ2-1; D may be TRBD2 (5 bases). V shed 6 bases and J shed 0 bases, with 12 bases lying between them. The CDR3 loop spans 15 amino acids. CDR1 and CDR2 (germline): KGHSH, LQKENI. CDR3 DNA sequence: TGTGCCAGCTCCCCGGAGGCAAGCTCCTACAATGAGCAGTTCTTC. It is translated as CASSPEASSYNEQFF.

The chain employs TRBV19 and TRBJ1-1; TRBD1 aligns across 7 bases. CDR3 size: 16 residues. Per germline, CDR1 LNHDA and CDR2 SQIVND (reference sequence). The V and J ends lost 5 bases and 1 base, in that order; junction bases with no gene match: 10. The CDR3 region has the DNA TGTGCCAGTAGTGCTCTGACAGGGTCGGCGAACACTGAAGCTTTCTTT. Protein product: CASSALTGSANTEAFF.

This clone has only a few counts. V gene TRBV28 combines with J gene TRBJ1-1; D gene ambiguous. Germline V CDR1 and CDR2: MDHEN, SYDVKM. V was clipped by 4 bases and J by 0 bases, with 15 bases between them. The CDR3 spans 16 residues. The CDR3 nucleotides are TGTGCCAGCAGTTCCCCCTGGGAGGTAGTGAACACTGAAGCTTTCTTT. Protein product: CASSSPWEVVNTEAFF. The whole variable domain, remainder taken from reference TRBV28 and TRBJ1-1, is DVKVTQSSRYLVKRTGEKVFLECVQDMDHENMFWYRQDPGLGLRLIYFSYDVKMKEKGDIPEGYSVSREKKERFSLILESASTNQTSMYLCASSSPWEVVNTEAFFGQGTRLTVV.

CDR3 sequence reads: CASSIDQGANTEAFF. Written as DNA, the CDR3 is TGTGCCAGTAGTATAGATCAGGGGGCGAACACTGAAGCTTTCTTT. The chain uses TRBV19 and TRBJ1-1, with 8 positions matching TRBD1. The V and J ends lost 0 bases and 1 base, in that order; junction bases with no gene match: 1. Germline V gene sequence: CDR1 LNHDA, CDR2 SQIVND (reference sequence). This CDR3 is 15 amino acids long.

The chain combines TRBV5-6 with TRBJ2-3; D is perhaps TRBD2 (5 bases). This CDR3 region has 16 residues. Deletions cut 6 bases from V and 0 bases from J, with 17 bases between. Germline CDR1 is SGHDT and CDR2 is YYEEEE. CDR3: CASTLDGRTSTDTQYF. The CDR3 region has the DNA TGTGCCAGCACCCTGGACGGGCGGACTAGCACAGATACGCAGTATTTT. Based on the CDR3 plus reference TRBV5-6 and TRBJ2-3, the full variable domain is DAGVTQSPTHLIKTRGQQVTLRCSPKSGHDTVSWYQQALGQGPQFIFQYYEEEERQRGNFPDRFSGHQFPNYSSELNVNALLLGDSALYLCASTLDGRTSTDTQYFGPGTRLTVL.

The V call is TRBV5-6, the J call TRBJ2-6; D possibly corresponds to TRBD1 (6 bases). The CDR3 is 16 residues long. Germline CDR1 is SGHDT and CDR2 is YYEEEE. Trimming stripped 1 base from V and 2 bases from J, with 10 bases between. DNA for the CDR3: TGTGCCAGCAGCTTGTACAGGGCGGCTGGGGCCAACGTCCTGACTTTC. It specifies CASSLYRAAGANVLTF.

The rearrangement links TRBV5-4 to TRBJ2-7; TRBD2 agrees at 8 bases. Trimming at V came to 0 bases and at J to 6 bases, leaving 11 bases not matched to a gene. CDR1 and CDR2 from the germline V gene are SGHNT and YYREEE (reference sequence). The CDR3 is made up of 16 amino acids. The CDR3 DNA sequence: TGTGCCAGCAGCTTGGAACTAGCGGCAACCCTAGGCGAGCAGTACTTC. Protein sequence: CASSLELAATLGEQYF.